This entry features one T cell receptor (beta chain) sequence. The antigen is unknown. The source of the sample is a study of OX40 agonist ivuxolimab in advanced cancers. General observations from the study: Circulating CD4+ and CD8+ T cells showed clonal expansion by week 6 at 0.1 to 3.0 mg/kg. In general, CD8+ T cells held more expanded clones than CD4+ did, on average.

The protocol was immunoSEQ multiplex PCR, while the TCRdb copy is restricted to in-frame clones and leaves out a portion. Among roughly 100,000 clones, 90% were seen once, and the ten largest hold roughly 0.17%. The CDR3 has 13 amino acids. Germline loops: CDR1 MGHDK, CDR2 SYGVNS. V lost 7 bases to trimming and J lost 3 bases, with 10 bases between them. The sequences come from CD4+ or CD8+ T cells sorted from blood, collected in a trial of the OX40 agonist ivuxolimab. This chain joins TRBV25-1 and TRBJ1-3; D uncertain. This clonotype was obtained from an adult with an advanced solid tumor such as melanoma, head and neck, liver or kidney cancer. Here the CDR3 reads CASNLTVGNTIYF. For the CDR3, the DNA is TGTGCCAGCAACCTTACAGTTGGAAACACCATATATTTT.